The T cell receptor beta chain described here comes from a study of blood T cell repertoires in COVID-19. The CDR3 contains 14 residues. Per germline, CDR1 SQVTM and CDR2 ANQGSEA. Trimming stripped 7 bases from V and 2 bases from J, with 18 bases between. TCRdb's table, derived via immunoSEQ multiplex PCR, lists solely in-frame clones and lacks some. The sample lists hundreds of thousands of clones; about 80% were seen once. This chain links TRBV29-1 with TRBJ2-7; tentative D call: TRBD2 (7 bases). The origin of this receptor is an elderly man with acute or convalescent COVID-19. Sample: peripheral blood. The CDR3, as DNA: TGCAGCGGTAGGGGGGGCAGCCCGACCTACGAGCAGTACTTC. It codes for CSGRGGSPTYEQYF.